Sequencing of this TCR beta chain was carried out in a study of early T cells in non-severe SARS-CoV-2 infection. Study summary: It was bulk RNA from unsorted whole blood that was sequenced, and the chains were unpaired. Findings of the study overall: VDJdb matching favored anti-spike CD8 responses, missing private and CD4 specificities.

On this clonotype: The antigen remains unidentified.

As part of library construction, unique molecular identifiers were attached to individual cDNA molecules. TCRdb ran MiXCR on the 5' RACE reads and lists one entry per CDR3 protein. The sample has 69,000 or so distinct CDR3 sequences, more than 3.5% seen once; the top ten hold roughly 3.4%. Sequencing used whole blood, obtained at baseline. The TCR sequence derives from an adult who was a healthcare worker with PCR-confirmed SARS-CoV-2 infection or an uninfected control (not recorded which). The donor label of this sample is uncertain.

The DNA for the CDR3 is TGTGCCAGCTCACGACAGGGCCTCAACGAGCAGTACTTC. Translated: CASSRQGLNEQYF. The chain combines TRBV18 with TRBJ2-7; TRBD1 matches 7 bases. The germline gives CDR1 KGHSH, CDR2 LQKENI. This CDR3 is 13 amino acids long. V dropped 4 bases and J dropped 5; count of bases not matched to a gene: 5.